These 3 T cell receptor beta chains share one sample of origin, sequenced in a study of human T cells and chemical hapten exposure. Specified time point: patch test 1, 2 weeks after DPC sensitization. Treatment: therapeutic diphenylcyclopropenone sensitization with weekly scalp DPC. TCRdb re-analysed the RACE reads in MiXCR, keeping a single row per CDR3 protein. Among about 110,000 distinct CDR3 sequences listed, approximately 10% were seen once. Here the sequenced sample was whole blood, taken in connection with sensitization to the hapten diphenylcyclopropenone (DPC). These receptor sequences come from a woman aged 40 to 55 with alopecia areata. Some clones in this sample may be carry-over from other donors' samples.

The chain combines TRBV20-1 with TRBJ2-6; 7 bases align to TRBD2. Germline V CDR1 and CDR2: DFQATT, SNEGSKA (reference sequence). V lost 3 bases to trimming and J lost 0 bases; unmatched junction nucleotides: 5. The CDR3 is 16 residues long. CDR3 sequence: CSASRGEGSGANVLTF. DNA for the CDR3: TGCAGTGCTAGTCGGGGGGAAGGCTCTGGGGCCAACGTCCTGACTTTC.

This clonotype was observed at least ten times. This chain connects TRBV28 to TRBJ2-1, with D possibly being TRBD2 (5 bases). V was shortened by 2 bases and J by 15 bases, with 11 bases between the two germline ends. CDR1 and CDR2 (germline): MDHEN, SYDVKM. This CDR3 has 11 residues. The CDR3 nucleotides read TGTGCCAGCAGTTTACGGCGGGTGTTGTTCTTC. Encoded protein: CASSLRRVLFF.

A few counts support this clonotype. The chain joins TRBV20-1 to TRBJ2-7; 7 bases fit TRBD1. V was pared by 3 bases and J by 4 bases, with 6 bases of the junction left unmatched. The CDR3 sequence is 13 residues long. The germline CDR1 and CDR2 sequences are DFQATT and SNEGSKA (reference sequence). The CDR3 reads CSASKGRGYEQYF. In DNA, the CDR3 is TGCAGTGCTAGTAAAGGCAGGGGGTACGAGCAGTACTTC.